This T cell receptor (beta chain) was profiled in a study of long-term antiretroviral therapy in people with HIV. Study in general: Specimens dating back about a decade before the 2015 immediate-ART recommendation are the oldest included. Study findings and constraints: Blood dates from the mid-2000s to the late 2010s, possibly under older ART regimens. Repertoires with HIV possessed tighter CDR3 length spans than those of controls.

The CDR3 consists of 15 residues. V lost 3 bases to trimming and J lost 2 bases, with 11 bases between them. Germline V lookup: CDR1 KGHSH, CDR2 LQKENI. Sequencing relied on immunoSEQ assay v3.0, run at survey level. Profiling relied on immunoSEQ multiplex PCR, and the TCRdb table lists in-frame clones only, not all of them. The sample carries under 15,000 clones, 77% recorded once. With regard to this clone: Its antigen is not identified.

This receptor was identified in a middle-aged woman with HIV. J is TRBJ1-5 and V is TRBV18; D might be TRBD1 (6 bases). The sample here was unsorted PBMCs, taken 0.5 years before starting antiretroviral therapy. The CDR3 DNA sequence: TGTGCCAGCTCACCTGATTCAGGGGGCAATCAGCCCCAGCATTTT. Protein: CASSPDSGGNQPQHF.